This is a list of T cell receptor beta chains from one sample in a study of Graves' ophthalmopathy and Graves' hyperthyroidism. MiXCR, applied by TCRdb to the multiplex PCR reads, yields one record per CDR3 protein. The sample shows roughly 500,000 distinct CDR3 sequences, approximately 14% of them seen only once. Input material: blood. The source is a woman aged 30 to 39 with Graves' ophthalmopathy. Each CDR3 is given with its conserved first and last residue. Fields, in order: J gene, D gene, V gene, CDR3 length, clone size, CDR3 DNA, CDR3 protein. A D gene is named only where the DNA matches it firmly. The size field reads once, few, many, or a class for an expanded clone.

>TRBJ2-4|NA|TRBV10-3|16|few
TGTGCCATCAGTGACCGGGGGGGGACAGCTAAAAACATTCAGTACTTC
CAISDRGGTAKNIQYF
>TRBJ2-7|TRBD2|TRBV5-1|14|many
TGCGCCAGCCACAGAGGGACTAGTTCCTACGAGCAGTACTTC
CASHRGTSSYEQYF
>TRBJ2-7|NA|TRBV7-9|15|many
TGTGCCAGCAGCTTAGGTGGTGGACAAAGGGGCGAGCAGTACTTC
CASSLGGGQRGEQYF
>TRBJ1-2|TRBD1|TRBV6-1|16|many
TGTGCCAGCAGTGACCTGAATGACAGGGCCCACTATGGCTACACCTTC
CASSDLNDRAHYGYTF
>TRBJ1-3|NA|TRBV20-1|15|many
TGCAGTGCTAGAGATCAGGCGTTCTCTGGAAACACCATATATTTT
CSARDQAFSGNTIYF
>TRBJ1-2|TRBD1|TRBV20-1|13|many
TGCAGTGCCGAGGGACAGGGGGTCTATGGCTACACCTTC
CSAEGQGVYGYTF
>TRBJ1-2|TRBD1|TRBV7-9|13|many
TGTGCCAGCAGCAAGGACAGGGGGCATGGCTACACCTTC
CASSKDRGHGYTF
>TRBJ1-1|NA|TRBV5-1|16|many
TGCGCCAGCAGGGACTCCCGTTTGGGCCGACAAAGCGAAGCTTTCTTT
CASRDSRLGRQSEAFF
>TRBJ1-2|TRBD1|TRBV12-3/TRBV12-4|14|few
TGTGCCAGCAGTCGGACAGGGATGGACTATGGCTACACCTTC
CASSRTGMDYGYTF
>TRBJ1-1|NA|TRBV12-3/TRBV12-4|13|many
TGTGCCAGCAACCCGGTAGTGAACACTGAAGCTTTCTTT
CASNPVVNTEAFF